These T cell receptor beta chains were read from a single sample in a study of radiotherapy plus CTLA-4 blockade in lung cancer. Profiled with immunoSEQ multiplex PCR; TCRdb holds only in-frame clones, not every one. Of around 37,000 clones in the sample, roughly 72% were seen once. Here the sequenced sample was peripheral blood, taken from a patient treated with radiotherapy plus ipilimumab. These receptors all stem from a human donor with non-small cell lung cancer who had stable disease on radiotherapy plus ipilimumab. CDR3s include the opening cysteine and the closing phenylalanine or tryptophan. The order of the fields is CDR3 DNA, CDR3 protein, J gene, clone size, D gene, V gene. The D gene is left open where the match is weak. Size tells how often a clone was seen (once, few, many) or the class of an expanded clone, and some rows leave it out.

TGTGCCAGCAGCGCCCCGGCCCTCAGGGGCTCTGGAAACACCATATATTTT CASSAPALRGSGNTIYF TRBJ1-3 NA NA TRBV9
TGTGCCTGGAGGACGGGGGGTGCGCAGTATTTT CAWRTGGAQYF TRBJ2-3 NA TRBD2 TRBV30
TGTGCCAGCAGCTTAGTCCCCCCGTTGGCAGGGTATGAAAAACTGTTTTTT CASSLVPPLAGYEKLFF TRBJ1-4 NA NA TRBV7-2
TGTGCCAGCAGTTCCCAACAGGGGACCTATGGCTACACCTTC CASSSQQGTYGYTF TRBJ1-2 NA TRBD1 TRBV27
TGCGCCAGCAGCTCGGCGGGACAGGGCTACAATGAGCAGTTCTTC CASSSAGQGYNEQFF TRBJ2-1 NA TRBD1 TRBV5-1
TGTGCCAGTAGTATTTACGAGAGTTGGGGAGCAAACACTGAAGCTTTCTTT CASSIYESWGANTEAFF TRBJ1-1 NA NA TRBV19
TGTGCCAGCAGTCCCGGGACAGGGAAAAACATTCAGTACTTC CASSPGTGKNIQYF TRBJ2-4 NA TRBD1 TRBV11-2
TGTGCCTGGAGTACGCCAGGAGGGTTCTATGGCTACACCTTC CAWSTPGGFYGYTF TRBJ1-2 many NA TRBV30
TGCGCCAGCAGCCCCGGACAGGGCGACTACTACAATGAGCAGTTCTTC CASSPGQGDYYNEQFF TRBJ2-1 NA TRBD1 TRBV5-1
TGTGCCAGCGCGGGGTCACGCGCCTACGAGCAGTACTTC CASAGSRAYEQYF TRBJ2-7 few NA TRBV2
TGTGCCAGCACCCCGAGCGGGGACAGGGATGAAAAACTGTTTTTT CASTPSGDRDEKLFF TRBJ1-4 NA TRBD1 TRBV28
TGTGCCAGCACGCACGGGGGGCTCCCCTACGAGCAGTACTTC CASTHGGLPYEQYF TRBJ2-7 NA NA TRBV7-2
TGTGCCAGCAGCTCCGGGGAGGGGCGGACTGAAGCTTTCTTT CASSSGEGRTEAFF TRBJ1-1 NA NA TRBV7-2
TGTGCCAGCAGCTTGGGACAGGGGATAAGCGCAGATACGCAGTATTTT CASSLGQGISADTQYF TRBJ2-3 NA TRBD1 TRBV5-4
TGTGCCAGCAGCTTCGGACTAGTTACCGAGACCCAGTACTTC CASSFGLVTETQYF TRBJ2-5 NA TRBD2 TRBV5-6
TGTGCCAGCTCACCAGAGTGGTCCTCCTCCTACGAGCAGTACTTC CASSPEWSSSYEQYF TRBJ2-7 few NA TRBV18
TGTGCCAGCAGTTACTCGTCGGGGAAAGGCGGCTACACCTTC CASSYSSGKGGYTF TRBJ1-2 NA NA TRBV6-5
TGTGCCAGCAGCTTGGTTTCGACAGGGCCCGGGGAGCTGTTTTTT CASSLVSTGPGELFF TRBJ2-2 NA TRBD1 TRBV5-6
TGTGCCAGCAGCCGTGGGCGGGGGGGGGCGCGCAACGAGCAGTACTTC CASSRGRGGARNEQYF TRBJ2-7 many TRBD2 TRBV5-6
TGTGCCAGCAGCTTGGAGGGGAACACTGAAGCTTTCTTT CASSLEGNTEAFF TRBJ1-1 NA NA TRBV7-9
TGTGCCAGCAGCCCGATGACTGGCGCCGGGGAGCTGTTTTTT CASSPMTGAGELFF TRBJ2-2 few NA TRBV5-6
TGTGCCAGCAGCTTAGCGGGACAGGGGAGTCGTGGCTACACCTTC CASSLAGQGSRGYTF TRBJ1-2 NA TRBD1 TRBV7-2
TGTGCCAGCAGCTTGTTCCGGGGGGCCTACACAGATACGCAGTATTTT CASSLFRGAYTDTQYF TRBJ2-3 NA NA TRBV5-6
TGTGCCAGCAGGCTCAGCGGCGCCTACGAGCAGTACTTC CASRLSGAYEQYF TRBJ2-7 NA NA TRBV6-5
TGTGCCAGCAGTCCAGGATTCACAGGAAATCAGCCCCAGCATTTT CASSPGFTGNQPQHF TRBJ1-5 NA NA TRBV6-1
TGTGCCAGCAGTCCAATGGGGGACAGAAGCTCTGGAAACACCATATATTTT CASSPMGDRSSGNTIYF TRBJ1-3 NA TRBD1 TRBV25-1
TGTGCCAGCAGCTTAGGACTAGCGGACTCCTACGAGCAGTACTTC CASSLGLADSYEQYF TRBJ2-7 NA TRBD2 TRBV7-9
TGTGCCAGCAGCCTGACAGGGAATAGCAATCAGCCCCAGCATTTT CASSLTGNSNQPQHF TRBJ1-5 NA TRBD1 TRBV11-2
TGTGCCAGCAGTGACAGACAGATTTCATCCGGGACTAGCGGTCAAATTGAGCAGTTCTTC CASSDRQISSGTSGQIEQFF TRBJ2-1 NA TRBD2 TRBV6-1
TGTGCCAGCAGTGAAGAGGCTCCGGGAGGAAATTCACCCCTCCACTTT CASSEEAPGGNSPLHF TRBJ1-6 NA NA TRBV2
TGTGCCAGCAGCGTAGGGATCCAGCGGGGCTACACAGATACGCAGTATTTT CASSVGIQRGYTDTQYF TRBJ2-3 NA TRBD2 TRBV9
TGTGCCAGCAGCTTGGGGCTTAGCAATCAGCCCCAGCATTTT CASSLGLSNQPQHF TRBJ1-5 few NA TRBV5-6
TGTGCCAGCAGCTTAGGAAGCTCGGGACAGAGGAATGAAAAACTGTTTTTT CASSLGSSGQRNEKLFF TRBJ1-4 NA TRBD1 TRBV7-9
TGTGCCAGCAGCCGCTCTACGCAACGACAGTCTGAAGCTTTCTTT CASSRSTQRQSEAFF TRBJ1-1 NA NA TRBV7-9
TGTGCCAGCAGCTCGGGGGGTTTTGCAGCAGGGAACACTGAAGCTTTCTTT CASSSGGFAAGNTEAFF TRBJ1-1 NA NA TRBV7-9
TGCGCCAGCAGCTTGGTTGAGAGGAACACTGAAGCTTTCTTT CASSLVERNTEAFF TRBJ1-1 NA NA TRBV5-1
TGTGCCAGCAGCCCCAACATAATTGGTAAAAACATTCAGTACTTC CASSPNIIGKNIQYF TRBJ2-4 NA NA TRBV5-6
TGTGCCAGCAGCGTCCGGGACAGGGGACCCTACGAGCAGTACTTC CASSVRDRGPYEQYF TRBJ2-7 NA TRBD1 TRBV7-6
TGTGCCAGCAGTGATAGTAAGGGGCCTAGAACTGAAGCTTTCTTT CASSDSKGPRTEAFF TRBJ1-1 NA NA TRBV6-1
TGTGCCAGCAGTGCTGAGGCAGGGCGAAAGACCCAGTACTTC CASSAEAGRKTQYF TRBJ2-5 NA NA TRBV6-5
TGCAGCGTTCGCTTAAGCGGGAGATACACCGGGGAGCTGTTTTTT CSVRLSGRYTGELFF TRBJ2-2 NA TRBD2 TRBV29-1
TGTGCCAGCAGCGTAGCCCGGAACACTGAAGCTTTCTTT CASSVARNTEAFF TRBJ1-1 NA NA TRBV9
TGTGCCAGCAGCGCCAGAGGACTCCCCTCGATCTACGAGCAGTACTTC CASSARGLPSIYEQYF TRBJ2-7 NA NA TRBV7-9
TGTGCCAGCAGTCCGAGGGACAGGGGATCCTATGGCTACACCTTC CASSPRDRGSYGYTF TRBJ1-2 few TRBD1 TRBV27
TGTGCCATCCAACCGAGGACTAGCGGTAGCACAGATACGCAGTATTTT CAIQPRTSGSTDTQYF TRBJ2-3 NA TRBD2 TRBV10-3
TGTGCCAGCTCACCACAGCCCCCTTATAGCAATCAGCCCCAGCATTTT CASSPQPPYSNQPQHF TRBJ1-5 NA NA TRBV18
TGTGCCAGCAGCATGGGACAGCGCTCTGGAAACACCATATATTTT CASSMGQRSGNTIYF TRBJ1-3 NA TRBD1 TRBV5-6
TGTGCCAGCAGCCCCACCATCGGGACAGGGAAAGCTTTCTTT CASSPTIGTGKAFF TRBJ1-1 NA TRBD1 TRBV5-6
TGTGCCAGCATGAACAGAAATCTGAACGAGCAGTACTTC CASMNRNLNEQYF TRBJ2-7 NA NA TRBV6-5
TGTGCCAGTCGTCAGGCTGTCGACTATGGCTACACCTTC CASRQAVDYGYTF TRBJ1-2 NA NA TRBV2
TGCAGCGCCAGGACTCGGTCCTACGAGCAGTACTTC CSARTRSYEQYF TRBJ2-7 NA NA TRBV29-1